A single sample gave rise to the 27 T cell receptor beta chains below, sequenced in a study of T-cell reconstitution after alpha-beta-depleted transplantation in children. Using unique molecular identifiers, the investigators prepared the TCRbeta library. TCRdb independently ran MiXCR on the PCR reads; one entry per CDR3 protein. The table lists just under 250,000 distinct CDR3 sequences, about 25% of them singletons. Material: PBMCs, obtained before TCRalphabeta/CD19-depleted stem cell transplant. These receptors came from a girl aged 2 to 10 with Fanconi anemia, due to receive a stem cell transplant.

The CDR3 DNA is TGTGCCAGCAGCCGCCCTTCCCGCGGACACTACTACGAGCAGTACTTC. It translates to CASSRPSRGHYYEQYF. The V gene is TRBV11-3, the J gene TRBJ2-7, with TRBD1 as a possible D gene (5 bases). Germline V gene lookup returns CDR1 SGHNT and CDR2 YENEEA. This CDR3 has 16 amino acids. The ends were cut back, 5 bases at V and 3 bases at J, with 20 bases in the middle.

This clonotype was recorded a few times. V gene TRBV4-2 combines with J gene TRBJ2-7; D ambiguous. With 1 base removed from V and 1 base from J, the gap between germline ends came to 11 bases. Germline V CDR1 and CDR2: LGHNA, YNFKEQ. The CDR3 loop spans 15 amino acids. The CDR3 coding sequence is TGTGCCAGCAGCCAAGGGGTAATAGCTTCCTACGAGCAGTACTTC. Translation: CASSQGVIASYEQYF.

This clonotype was counted at least ten times. This sequence joins TRBV4-2 and TRBJ1-1; 7 nucleotides line up with TRBD1. J was trimmed by 0 bases and V by 1 base; bases with no gene match: 5. Germline V lookup: CDR1 LGHNA, CDR2 YNFKEQ. The CDR3 spans 16 residues. The CDR3 DNA sequence: TGTGCCAGCAGCCAAGTGTGGGACAGAATGAACACTGAAGCTTTCTTT. This codes for CASSQVWDRMNTEAFF.

There are many counts of this clonotype. The V and J genes are TRBV6-5 and TRBJ2-7; D possibly uses TRBD1 or TRBD2 (5 bases each). In germline, CDR1 is MNHEY, CDR2 SVGAGI. V was shortened by 0 bases and J by 3 bases, with 21 bases between the two germline ends. The CDR3 is 18 amino acids. CDR3 DNA sequence: TGTGCCAGCAGTTACTCAGTCGGGGCGTCCTCCTCGGACTACGAGCAGTACTTC. Translated: CASSYSVGASSSDYEQYF.

This clonotype was detected ten times or more. The chain joins TRBV29-1 to TRBJ2-1; D gene uncertain. Germline values: CDR1 SQVTM, CDR2 ANQGSEA. This CDR3 is 14 amino acids long. Trimming removed 1 base from V and 0 bases from J, with 7 bases in between. The CDR3 region is CSVEVSNSYNEQFF. The CDR3, as DNA: TGCAGCGTTGAAGTATCTAACTCCTACAATGAGCAGTTCTTC.

This clonotype was counted many times. This chain links TRBV29-1 with TRBJ2-5; TRBD2 matches 7 bases. V was pared by 4 bases and J by 5 bases, with 4 bases of the junction left unmatched. Germline CDR1 SQVTM, CDR2 ANQGSEA. The CDR3 length is 12 residues. The DNA for the CDR3 is TGCAGCGTTGGGGCGGGGGTTGAGACCCAGTACTTC. Its protein is CSVGAGVETQYF.

This clonotype was observed at least ten times. The chain links TRBV20-1 to TRBJ2-5; the D gene is possibly TRBD1 (8 bases). CDR3 length: 13 residues. The V gene lost 6 bases and the J gene lost 3 bases, with 14 bases spanning the gap. The germline gives CDR1 DFQATT, CDR2 SNEGSKA (reference sequence). In DNA form, the CDR3 reads TGCAGTGCAAACAGGGGGGGCGAAGAGACCCAGTACTTC. Amino acid sequence: CSANRGGEETQYF.

This clonotype was observed at least ten times. The chain joins TRBV29-1 to TRBJ2-2; no clear D. V shed 3 bases and J shed 5 bases, with 7 bases lying between them. The CDR3 is made up of 12 amino acids. CDR1 is SQVTM, CDR2 ANQGSEA, per germline. The DNA for the CDR3 is TGCAGCGTTGAGGAGACTACCGGGGAGCTGTTTTTT. Residues: CSVEETTGELFF.

The chain recombines TRBV28 with TRBJ1-2; D is ambiguous. CDR3 length: 14 residues. With 3 bases removed from V and 0 bases from J, the gap between germline ends came to 8 bases. Germline CDR1 is MDHEN and CDR2 is SYDVKM. The CDR3 nucleotides read TGTGCCAGCAGTTTGAACAGCCCTAACTATGGCTACACCTTC. Amino acids: CASSLNSPNYGYTF.

The sample holds many counts of this clonotype. This chain uses TRBV5-1 with TRBJ1-1; the D is unclear. CDR1 and CDR2 from the germline V gene are SGHRS and YFSETQ. With 4 bases removed from V and 0 bases from J, the gap between germline ends came to 1 base. This CDR3 contains 11 residues. CDR3 amino acids: CASSMNTEAFF. CDR3 sequence (DNA): TGCGCCAGCAGCATGAACACTGAAGCTTTCTTT.

This clonotype was recorded many times. The chain has TRBV10-3 and TRBJ2-5; TRBD1 is a possible D gene (5 bases). The CDR3 length is 12 residues. V was shortened by 6 bases and J by 4 bases, with 9 bases between the two germline ends. Germline values: CDR1 ENHRY, CDR2 SYGVKD. CDR3 sequence reads: CAIRGVGETQYF. CDR3 DNA: TGTGCCATCAGAGGGGTGGGAGAGACCCAGTACTTC.

The J gene is TRBJ2-7, the V gene TRBV21-1; the DNA was not used to check the table's D call, TRBD1. TRBV21-1 is reported as a pseudogene. The CDR3 is made up of 14 amino acids. The CDR3 coding sequence is TGTGCCAGCAGCACGGGACAGGGGGGCTACGAGCAGTACTTC. Protein product: CASSTGQGGYEQYF.

The chain recombines TRBV29-1 with TRBJ2-5, with a tentative D call TRBD2 (6 bases). CDR3 length: 14 residues. Between the trimmed V and J ends, which lost 0 bases and 5 bases, there was a span of 13 bases. Germline values: CDR1 SQVTM, CDR2 ANQGSEA. The DNA for the CDR3 is TGCAGCGTTGAAGATCCGGCGGAGGGGGAGACCCAGTACTTC. Its translation: CSVEDPAEGETQYF.

The V and J genes are TRBV5-4 and TRBJ2-1; 8 positions match TRBD2. The CDR3 is made up of 15 amino acids. Trimming took 2 bases from V and 6 from J; bases not matched to a gene: 7. Looked up from germline, CDR1 is SGHNT and CDR2 is YYREEE (reference sequence). CDR3 in amino acids: CASSLGGTRANEQFF. DNA for the CDR3: TGTGCCAGCAGCTTAGGAGGGACTAGGGCCAATGAGCAGTTCTTC.

The chain combines TRBV13 with TRBJ2-1; 7 positions match TRBD2. Germline loops: CDR1 PRHDT, CDR2 FYEKMQ (reference sequence). V lost 2 bases to trimming and J lost 7 bases; unmatched junction nucleotides: 8. This CDR3 region has 15 residues. In DNA form, the CDR3 reads TGTGCCAGCAGCTTAACTTGGCGGGAGTATAATGAGCAGTTCTTC. Protein: CASSLTWREYNEQFF.

This chain links TRBV20-1 with TRBJ2-1, with 7 positions matching TRBD1. Germline CDR1 DFQATT, CDR2 SNEGSKA (reference sequence). After removal of 3 bases from V and 4 bases from J, the junction contained 3 bases not matched to a gene. The CDR3 is 13 amino acids. CDR3 region: CSASPDRYNEQFF. Written as DNA, the CDR3 is TGCAGTGCTAGTCCGGACAGGTACAATGAGCAGTTCTTC.

This clonotype was detected a few times. The chain recombines TRBV28 with TRBJ2-7, with D maybe TRBD1 (6 bases). The CDR3 has 13 amino acids. Looked up from germline, CDR1 is MDHEN and CDR2 is SYDVKM. V shed 6 bases and J shed 4 bases, with 13 bases lying between them. This CDR3 is CASRLTGLYEQYF. CDR3 bases: TGTGCCAGCAGACTCACAGGGTTGTACGAGCAGTACTTC.

V is TRBV11-2 and J is TRBJ2-1; D gene uncertain. The CDR3 loop spans 14 amino acids. The germline CDR1 and CDR2 sequences are SGHAT and FQNNGV. Trimming pared 7 bases from V and 8 bases from J, leaving 18 bases between. The CDR3 sequence is CASTRDVASYEQFF. The CDR3 nucleotides read TGTGCCAGCACCAGAGATGTAGCTTCGTATGAGCAGTTCTTC.

This clonotype was observed a handful of times. The rearrangement joins TRBV20-1 to TRBJ2-5; 7 bases align to TRBD2. The CDR3 covers 16 residues. The J segment lost 3 bases and the V segment lost 0 bases, leaving 10 bases of the junction unmatched. The germline CDR1 and CDR2 sequences are DFQATT and SNEGSKA (reference sequence). The CDR3 nucleotides are TGCAGTGCTAGAGATCTGTCGCGGGGAGGGGAAGAGACCCAGTACTTC. This translates into CSARDLSRGGEETQYF.

The chain has TRBV28 and TRBJ2-7; TRBD1 aligns across 7 bases. Losses at the gene ends were 3 bases for V and 7 bases for J; bases not matched to a gene: 18. The CDR3 is 17 residues long. Germline lookup yields CDR1 MDHEN and CDR2 SYDVKM. The CDR3 DNA reads as TGTGCCAGCAGTTTCAGGGGGATCACCTACAGCTTACAGGAGCAGTACTTC. Its translation: CASSFRGITYSLQEQYF.

This clonotype was counted once. The chain links TRBV20-1 to TRBJ2-5; possible D gene TRBD2, 5 bases. Germline lookup yields CDR1 DFQATT and CDR2 SNEGSKA (reference sequence). V was pared by 1 base and J by 7 bases, with 13 bases between. The CDR3 spans 13 residues. Here the CDR3 reads CSARADIEGTQYF. The DNA for the CDR3 is TGCAGTGCTAGAGCTGACATTGAGGGGACCCAGTACTTC.

This clonotype was observed at least ten times. The V call is TRBV7-2, the J call TRBJ2-5, with D perhaps being TRBD1 or TRBD2 (6 bases each). The CDR3 totals 15 residues. CDR1 is SGHTA, CDR2 FQGNSA, per germline. Trimming left V 1 base short and J 1 base short, with 10 bases between. This CDR3 is CASSLVRGPQETQYF. CDR3 nucleotide sequence: TGTGCCAGCAGCTTAGTTCGGGGGCCCCAAGAGACCCAGTACTTC.

This chain uses TRBV20-1 with TRBJ2-5, with D unclear. V was cut by 1 base and J by 6 bases, with 15 bases left in between. The CDR3 is 14 amino acids. CDR1 DFQATT and CDR2 SNEGSKA come from the germline V gene (reference sequence). Here the CDR3 DNA reads TGCAGTGCTAGAGGTCCCAGCCCACCGAAGACCCAGTACTTC. Protein sequence: CSARGPSPPKTQYF.

Points on this clonotype: A junction boundary mismatches the germline segment, possibly from a read error. The rearrangement uses TRBV5-5 and TRBJ2-5; D may be TRBD1 (6 bases). This CDR3 spans 16 amino acids. Germline V gives CDR1 SGHKS, CDR2 YYEKEE (reference sequence). CDR3 in DNA: TGTGCCAGCAGCCCCGGACAGTGGGACGTCCAAGAGAGCCAGTACTTC. Its translation: CASSPGQWDVQESQYF.

In this sample, this clonotype turned up many times. In DNA, the CDR3 is TGTGCCAGCAGCCCCGGGGGGTCAGGGCTGAGGGAGCAGTACTTC. As protein: CASSPGGSGLREQYF. The chain is built from TRBV12-3 or TRBV12-4 and TRBJ2-7; 7 bases are a match to TRBD2. This CDR3 spans 15 amino acids. J was trimmed by 7 bases and V by 6 bases; bases with no gene match: 15.

The J gene is TRBJ2-3, the V gene TRBV5-1, with 9 nucleotides matching TRBD2. The ends lost 3 bases at V and 0 bases at J; junction bases unmatched: 5. The CDR3 has 16 residues. Germline V gene sequence: CDR1 SGHRS, CDR2 YFSETQ. The CDR3 spells CASSSGLARSTDTQYF. The DNA for the CDR3 is TGCGCCAGCAGCTCCGGACTAGCGCGAAGCACAGATACGCAGTATTTT.

The chain is built from TRBV5-6 and TRBJ2-1, with a possible D match to TRBD2 (6 bases). V was pared by 4 bases and J by 4 bases, with 15 bases between. The CDR3 spans 15 residues. Germline V gene data show CDR1 as SGHDT and CDR2 as YYEEEE. The CDR3 DNA sequence: TGTGCCAGCAGCCTCGTGGAGCGGGTATACAATGAGCAGTTCTTC. This translates into CASSLVERVYNEQFF.